This TCR beta chain was identified in a study of sequential checkpoint blockade in melanoma. Study-wide context: Patients were randomized 1:1 to nivolumab-then-ipilimumab or ipilimumab-then-nivolumab first-line. Each arm's sequence ended with maintenance nivolumab.

This clone was observed a few times. Treatment described: randomized to nivolumab then ipilimumab (arm A) or the reverse (arm B). PBMC sorting kept live CD3+CD8+ cells without CD19 or CD56. Sequenced by immunoSEQ multiplex PCR; TCRdb stores in-frame clones only, minus some. The sample gives fewer than 50,000 clones, about 88% of which show up once; 9.5% to 15% is in the top ten. The length of the CDR3 is 14 residues. CDR1 and CDR2 (germline): SEHNR, FQNEAQ (reference sequence). V was shortened by 6 bases and J by 2 bases, with 11 bases between the two germline ends. This chain uses TRBV7-9 with TRBJ2-1; no clear D gene. This specimen was CD8+ T cells sorted from blood (inferred from file names), taken from a patient given nivolumab and ipilimumab in sequence. The clonotype was recovered from a human donor with melanoma. The CDR3 DNA reads TGTGCCAGCAGGAACGTGGGCCCCTACAATGAGCAGTTCTTC. It translates to CASRNVGPYNEQFF.